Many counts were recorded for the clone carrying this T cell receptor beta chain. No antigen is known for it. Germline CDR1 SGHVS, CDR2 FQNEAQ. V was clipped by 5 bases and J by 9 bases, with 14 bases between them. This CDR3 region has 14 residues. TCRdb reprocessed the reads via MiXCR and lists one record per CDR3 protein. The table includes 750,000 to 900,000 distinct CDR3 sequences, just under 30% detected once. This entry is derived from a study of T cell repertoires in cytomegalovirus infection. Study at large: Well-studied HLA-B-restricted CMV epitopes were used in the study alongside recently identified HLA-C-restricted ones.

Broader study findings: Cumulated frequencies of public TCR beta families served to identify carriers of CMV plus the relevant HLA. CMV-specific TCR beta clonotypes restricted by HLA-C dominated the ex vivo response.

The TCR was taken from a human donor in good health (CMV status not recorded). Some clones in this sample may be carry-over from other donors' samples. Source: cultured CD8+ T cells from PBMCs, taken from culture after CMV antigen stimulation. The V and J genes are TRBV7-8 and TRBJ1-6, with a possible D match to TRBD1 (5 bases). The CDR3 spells CASSQGDPGSPLHF. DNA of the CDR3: TGTGCCAGCAGCCAAGGGGATCCCGGTTCACCCCTCCACTTT.